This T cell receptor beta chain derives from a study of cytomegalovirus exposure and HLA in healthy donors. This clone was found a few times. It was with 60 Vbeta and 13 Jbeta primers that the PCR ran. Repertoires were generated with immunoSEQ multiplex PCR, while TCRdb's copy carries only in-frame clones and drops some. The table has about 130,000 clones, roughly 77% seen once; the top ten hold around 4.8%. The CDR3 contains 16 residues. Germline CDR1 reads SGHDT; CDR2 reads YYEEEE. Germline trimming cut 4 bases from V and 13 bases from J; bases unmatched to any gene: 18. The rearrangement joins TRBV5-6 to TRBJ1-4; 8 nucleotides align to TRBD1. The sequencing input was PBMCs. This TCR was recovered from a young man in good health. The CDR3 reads CASSPFWTGLNEGLFF. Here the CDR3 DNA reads TGTGCCAGCAGCCCGTTCTGGACAGGGCTTAATGAGGGACTGTTTTTT.